The rows below give T cell receptor beta chains drawn from one sample of a study of PD-L1 blockade in urothelial cancer. TCRdb's copy holds only in-frame clones and misses some; the assay was immunoSEQ multiplex PCR. This sample has roughly 20,000 clones, with around nine tenths found just once. The sample in question was PBMCs, obtained around atezolizumab (anti-PD-L1) treatment. These receptors all stem from a man in his 70s with urothelial cancer. Both conserved end residues are part of each CDR3. D genes are given only for firm matches. Some rows mark clone size as missing; the rest say once, few, many or name a class of expanded clone.

v_gene: TRBV29-1
j_gene: TRBJ1-3
abundance: NA
d_gene: NA
CDR3nt: TGCAGCGTTCTATCCCAGGGCTCTGGAAACACCATATATTTT
CDR3aa: CSVLSQGSGNTIYF

v_gene: TRBV10-3
j_gene: TRBJ2-2
abundance: NA
d_gene: TRBD1
CDR3nt: TGTGCCATCAGTGGACAGGGGAAGGACACCGGGGAGCTGTTTTTT
CDR3aa: CAISGQGKDTGELFF

v_gene: TRBV19
j_gene: TRBJ2-1
abundance: NA
d_gene: TRBD1
CDR3nt: TGTGCCAGTAGTGTAGACAGGGGGCTATCCAATGAGCAGTTCTTC
CDR3aa: CASSVDRGLSNEQFF

v_gene: TRBV5-8
j_gene: TRBJ1-5
abundance: NA
d_gene: TRBD1
CDR3nt: TGTGCCAGCAGCACCAGGACAGGGGGCCGCAATCAGCCCCAGCATTTT
CDR3aa: CASSTRTGGRNQPQHF

v_gene: TRBV30
j_gene: TRBJ2-5
abundance: NA
d_gene: NA
CDR3nt: TGTGCCTGGAGTGTTTCAGGGCTTTCGGAGACCCAGTACTTC
CDR3aa: CAWSVSGLSETQYF

v_gene: TRBV19
j_gene: TRBJ1-1
abundance: NA
d_gene: NA
CDR3nt: TGTGCCAGTAGTATTGCAGGGCAGACTGAAGCTTTCTTT
CDR3aa: CASSIAGQTEAFF

v_gene: TRBV10-1
j_gene: TRBJ2-3
abundance: NA
d_gene: NA
CDR3nt: TGCGCCAGCAGACAGGACCGGGTGGCAGATACGCAGTATTTT
CDR3aa: CASRQDRVADTQYF

v_gene: TRBV19
j_gene: TRBJ2-7
abundance: NA
d_gene: TRBD2
CDR3nt: TGTGCCAGTAGTATGGGAGGGACTAGAACCGAGCACGAGCAGTACTTC
CDR3aa: CASSMGGTRTEHEQYF

v_gene: TRBV12-5
j_gene: TRBJ1-3
abundance: NA
d_gene: TRBD1
CDR3nt: TGTGCTAGTGGTTTGGTCCGCTACAGGGGGTCTGGAAACACCATATATTTT
CDR3aa: CASGLVRYRGSGNTIYF

v_gene: TRBV14
j_gene: TRBJ2-7
abundance: once
d_gene: NA
CDR3nt: TGTGCCAGCAGCCTATACAGGGACTCCTACGAGCAGTACTTC
CDR3aa: CASSLYRDSYEQYF

v_gene: TRBV5-4
j_gene: TRBJ2-7
abundance: NA
d_gene: TRBD2
CDR3nt: TGTGCCAGCAGCTCTAGACCCTTAAAAGCGGGGGGGTTCTACGAGCAGTACTTC
CDR3aa: CASSSRPLKAGGFYEQYF

v_gene: TRBV6-5
j_gene: TRBJ1-5
abundance: NA
d_gene: NA
CDR3nt: TGTGCCAGCAGTTACGAGAGCAATCAGCCCCAGCATTTT
CDR3aa: CASSYESNQPQHF

v_gene: TRBV2
j_gene: TRBJ1-1
abundance: NA
d_gene: NA
CDR3nt: TGTGCCAGCAGTGTAGGACTTCCGAACACTGAAGCTTTCTTT
CDR3aa: CASSVGLPNTEAFF

v_gene: TRBV27
j_gene: TRBJ1-2
abundance: few
d_gene: TRBD1
CDR3nt: TGTGCCAGCAGTTTATCTTCGGAACAGGGGGCCCGCTATGGCTACACCTTC
CDR3aa: CASSLSSEQGARYGYTF

v_gene: TRBV18
j_gene: TRBJ2-1
abundance: NA
d_gene: NA
CDR3nt: TGTGCCAGCTCACCACGGCGGTTGTCCTACAATGAGCAGTTCTTC
CDR3aa: CASSPRRLSYNEQFF

v_gene: TRBV6-5
j_gene: TRBJ1-1
abundance: NA
d_gene: TRBD1
CDR3nt: TGTGCCAGCAGTTACAAGGGACAGGGGATGTCTGAAGCTTTCTTT
CDR3aa: CASSYKGQGMSEAFF

v_gene: TRBV5-4
j_gene: TRBJ2-6
abundance: NA
d_gene: NA
CDR3nt: TGTGCCAGCAGCGAAAGGAGCTCTGGGGCCAACGTCCTGACTTTC
CDR3aa: CASSERSSGANVLTF

v_gene: TRBV10-3
j_gene: TRBJ2-1
abundance: NA
d_gene: NA
CDR3nt: TGTGCCACGACTCACCTGGGTGGTTACAATGAGCAGTTCTTC
CDR3aa: CATTHLGGYNEQFF

v_gene: TRBV7-2
j_gene: TRBJ2-7
abundance: once
d_gene: NA
CDR3nt: TGTGCCAGCAGCGACTACTACGAGCAGTACTTC
CDR3aa: CASSDYYEQYF

v_gene: TRBV7-6
j_gene: TRBJ1-4
abundance: NA
d_gene: NA
CDR3nt: TGTGCCAGCAGCGCCGCAGGGGAAAAACTGTTTTTT
CDR3aa: CASSAAGEKLFF

v_gene: TRBV30
j_gene: TRBJ2-7
abundance: NA
d_gene: NA
CDR3nt: TGTGCCTGGACAAAAACAGGGAGCTCCTACGAGCAGTACTTC
CDR3aa: CAWTKTGSSYEQYF

v_gene: TRBV5-1
j_gene: TRBJ2-1
abundance: NA
d_gene: TRBD2
CDR3nt: TGCGCCAGCAGCTTGTTTGGGACTAGCGGGGTCAATGAGCAGTTCTTC
CDR3aa: CASSLFGTSGVNEQFF

v_gene: TRBV5-8
j_gene: TRBJ2-2
abundance: NA
d_gene: NA
CDR3nt: TGTGCCAGCAGCGTGAGGGTTAGCTCATCCGGGGAGCTGTTTTTT
CDR3aa: CASSVRVSSSGELFF

v_gene: TRBV28
j_gene: TRBJ1-5
abundance: NA
d_gene: NA
CDR3nt: TGTGCCAGCGGATCAGGGGATAGCAATCAGCCCCAGCATTTT
CDR3aa: CASGSGDSNQPQHF

v_gene: TRBV7-9
j_gene: TRBJ2-7
abundance: NA
d_gene: TRBD1
CDR3nt: TGTGCCAGCAGCGGCCGGGACAGGGGATTGTACTTC
CDR3aa: CASSGRDRGLYF

v_gene: TRBV2
j_gene: TRBJ1-1
abundance: few
d_gene: TRBD1
CDR3nt: TGTGCCAGCAGCATTCAGGGGGTTAACACTGAAGCTTTCTTT
CDR3aa: CASSIQGVNTEAFF

v_gene: TRBV4-1
j_gene: TRBJ1-1
abundance: NA
d_gene: TRBD1
CDR3nt: TGCGCCAGCAGCCACGGACAGGGGGCCAACACTGAAGCTTTCTTT
CDR3aa: CASSHGQGANTEAFF

v_gene: TRBV5-6
j_gene: TRBJ2-3
abundance: NA
d_gene: NA
CDR3nt: TGTGCCAGCAGAACTAGTGCTAGCACAGATACGCAGTATTTT
CDR3aa: CASRTSASTDTQYF

v_gene: TRBV7-8
j_gene: TRBJ2-1
abundance: once
d_gene: NA
CDR3nt: TGTGCCAGCAGCCCCGGTTTTGAGCAGTTCTTC
CDR3aa: CASSPGFEQFF

v_gene: TRBV13
j_gene: TRBJ2-7
abundance: NA
d_gene: NA
CDR3nt: TGTGCCAGCTCGACCCAGGTCGTTTACGAGCAGTACTTC
CDR3aa: CASSTQVVYEQYF

v_gene: TRBV10-3
j_gene: TRBJ2-7
abundance: NA
d_gene: NA
CDR3nt: TGTGCCATCAGCCGGACAGAAACCTACGAGCAGTACTTC
CDR3aa: CAISRTETYEQYF

v_gene: TRBV18
j_gene: TRBJ2-1
abundance: NA
d_gene: TRBD2
CDR3nt: TGTGCCAGCTCACCTCCCAGGACTAGCGGAACTTACAATGAGCAGTTCTTC
CDR3aa: CASSPPRTSGTYNEQFF

v_gene: TRBV7-9
j_gene: TRBJ2-2
abundance: once
d_gene: NA
CDR3nt: TGTGCCAGCAGCTTGGACATCGCCGGGGAGCTGTTTTTT
CDR3aa: CASSLDIAGELFF

v_gene: TRBV29-1
j_gene: TRBJ2-7
abundance: NA
d_gene: NA
CDR3nt: TGCAGCGTTGCGGAGGGGAACGGCGAGCAGTACTTC
CDR3aa: CSVAEGNGEQYF

v_gene: TRBV7-9
j_gene: TRBJ2-7
abundance: NA
d_gene: TRBD1
CDR3nt: TGTGCCAGCAGCTTAGGGACAGGATACTACGAGCAGTACTTC
CDR3aa: CASSLGTGYYEQYF

v_gene: TRBV27
j_gene: TRBJ1-1
abundance: once
d_gene: TRBD1
CDR3nt: TGTGCCAGCAGTTTCCGGGACAGGAGGACAGAAGCTTTCTTT
CDR3aa: CASSFRDRRTEAFF

v_gene: TRBV7-9
j_gene: TRBJ1-1
abundance: NA
d_gene: TRBD1
CDR3nt: TGTGCCAGCAGCCGACTCTCAATTGGGACAGCGGATGAAGCTTTCTTT
CDR3aa: CASSRLSIGTADEAFF

v_gene: TRBV6-5
j_gene: TRBJ2-5
abundance: NA
d_gene: TRBD2
CDR3nt: TGTGCCAGCAGACTGATCAGCGGGACTGAGGAGACCCAGTACTTC
CDR3aa: CASRLISGTEETQYF

v_gene: TRBV11-2
j_gene: TRBJ1-1
abundance: NA
d_gene: NA
CDR3nt: TGTGCCAGCAGCTTCCCACAGGGTGGGGCTTTCTTT
CDR3aa: CASSFPQGGAFF

v_gene: TRBV6-4
j_gene: TRBJ1-1
abundance: few
d_gene: NA
CDR3nt: TGTGCCAGCAGTGACACGGGATGGGGTAACACTGAAGCTTTCTTT
CDR3aa: CASSDTGWGNTEAFF

v_gene: TRBV5-1
j_gene: TRBJ1-1
abundance: NA
d_gene: TRBD1
CDR3nt: TGCGCCAGCAGCTTGTTGACAGGGGCCGTTTTGGTGACTGAAGCTTTCTTT
CDR3aa: CASSLLTGAVLVTEAFF

v_gene: TRBV28
j_gene: TRBJ1-5
abundance: NA
d_gene: TRBD1
CDR3nt: TGTGCCAGCAGTTCCCACGGACAGGATAATCAGCCCCAGCATTTT
CDR3aa: CASSSHGQDNQPQHF

v_gene: TRBV2
j_gene: TRBJ2-7
abundance: NA
d_gene: NA
CDR3nt: TGTGCCAGCAGTGAAAGGCAGCCCTATCTCCTAGACGAGCAGTACTTC
CDR3aa: CASSERQPYLLDEQYF

v_gene: TRBV15
j_gene: TRBJ2-1
abundance: NA
d_gene: NA
CDR3nt: TGTGCCACCAGCAGAGTCGGGAGTTACAATGAGCAGTTCTTC
CDR3aa: CATSRVGSYNEQFF

v_gene: TRBV5-8
j_gene: TRBJ1-6
abundance: NA
d_gene: NA
CDR3nt: TGTGCCAGCAGCTTGGGCAGCGCTTTAAGCTCCTATAATTCACCCCTCCACTTT
CDR3aa: CASSLGSALSSYNSPLHF